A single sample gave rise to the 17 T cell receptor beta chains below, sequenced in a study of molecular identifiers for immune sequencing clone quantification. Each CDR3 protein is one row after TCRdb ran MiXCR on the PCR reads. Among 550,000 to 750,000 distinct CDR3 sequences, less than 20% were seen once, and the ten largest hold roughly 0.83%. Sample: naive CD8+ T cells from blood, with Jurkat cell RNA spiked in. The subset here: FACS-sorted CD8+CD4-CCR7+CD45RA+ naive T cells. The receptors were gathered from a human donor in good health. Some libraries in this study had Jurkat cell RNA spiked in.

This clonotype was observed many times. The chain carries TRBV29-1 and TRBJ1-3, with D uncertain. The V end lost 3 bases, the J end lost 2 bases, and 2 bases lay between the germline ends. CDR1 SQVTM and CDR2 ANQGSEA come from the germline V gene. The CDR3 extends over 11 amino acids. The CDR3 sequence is CSVDTGNTIYF. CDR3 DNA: TGCAGCGTTGACACTGGAAACACCATATATTTT.

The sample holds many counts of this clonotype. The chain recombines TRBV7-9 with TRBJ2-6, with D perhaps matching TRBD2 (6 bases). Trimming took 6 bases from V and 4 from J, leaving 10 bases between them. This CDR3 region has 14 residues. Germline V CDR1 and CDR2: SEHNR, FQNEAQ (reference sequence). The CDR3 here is CASSWDSGANVLTF. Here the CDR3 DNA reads TGTGCCAGCAGTTGGGACTCCGGGGCCAACGTCCTGACTTTC. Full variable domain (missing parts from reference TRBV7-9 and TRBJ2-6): DTGVSQNPRHKITKRGQNVTFRCDPISEHNRLYWYRQTLGQGPEFLTYFQNEAQLEKSRLLSDRFSAERPKGSFSTLEIQRTEQGDSAMYLCASSWDSGANVLTFGAGSRLTVL.

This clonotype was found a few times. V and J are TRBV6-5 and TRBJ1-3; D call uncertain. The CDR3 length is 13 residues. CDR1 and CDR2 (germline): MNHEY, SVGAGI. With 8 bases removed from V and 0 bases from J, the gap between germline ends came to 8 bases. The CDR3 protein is CASYPFSGNTIYF. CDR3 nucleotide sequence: TGTGCCAGCTACCCATTCTCTGGAAACACCATATATTTT.

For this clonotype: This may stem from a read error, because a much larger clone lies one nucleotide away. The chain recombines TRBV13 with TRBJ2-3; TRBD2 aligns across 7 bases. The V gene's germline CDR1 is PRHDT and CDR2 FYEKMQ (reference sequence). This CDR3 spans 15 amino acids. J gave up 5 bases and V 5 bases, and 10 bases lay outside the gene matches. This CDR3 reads CASSGNSGYGDTQYF. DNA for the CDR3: TGTGCCAGCAGCGGGAATAGCGGGTACGGAGATACGCAGTATTTT. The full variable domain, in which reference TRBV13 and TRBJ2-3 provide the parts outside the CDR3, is AAGVIQSPRHLIKEKRETATLKCYPIPRHDTVYWYQQGPGQDPQFLISFYEKMQSDKGSIPDRFSAQQFSDYHSELNMSSLELGDSALYFCASSGNSGYGDTQYFGPGTRLTVL.

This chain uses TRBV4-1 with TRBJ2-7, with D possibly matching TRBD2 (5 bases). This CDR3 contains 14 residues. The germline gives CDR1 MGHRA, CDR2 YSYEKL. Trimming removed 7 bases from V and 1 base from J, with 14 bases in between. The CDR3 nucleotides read TGCGCCAGCACCCATAGGACGGGGTCCTACGAGCAGTACTTC. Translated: CASTHRTGSYEQYF.

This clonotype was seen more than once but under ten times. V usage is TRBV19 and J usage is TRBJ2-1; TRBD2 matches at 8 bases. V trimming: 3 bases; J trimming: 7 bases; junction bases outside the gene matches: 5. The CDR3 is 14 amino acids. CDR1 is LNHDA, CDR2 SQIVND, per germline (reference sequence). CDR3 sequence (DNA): TGTGCCAGTAGTATGGGCGGGGGGAGTAATGAGCAGTTCTTC. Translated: CASSMGGGSNEQFF.

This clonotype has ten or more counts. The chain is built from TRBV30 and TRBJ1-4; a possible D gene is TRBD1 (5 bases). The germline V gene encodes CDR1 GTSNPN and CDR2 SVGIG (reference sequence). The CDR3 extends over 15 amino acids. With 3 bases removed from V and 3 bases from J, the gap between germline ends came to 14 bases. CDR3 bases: TGTGCCTGGAGCCAGGGATTTGGTGCTAATGAAAAACTGTTTTTT. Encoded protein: CAWSQGFGANEKLFF.

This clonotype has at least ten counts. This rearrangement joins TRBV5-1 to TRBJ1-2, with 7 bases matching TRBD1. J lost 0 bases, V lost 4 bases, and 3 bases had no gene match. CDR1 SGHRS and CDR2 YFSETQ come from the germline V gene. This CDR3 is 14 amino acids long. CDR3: CASSGDSSNYGYTF. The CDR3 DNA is TGCGCCAGCAGCGGGGACAGTTCTAACTATGGCTACACCTTC.

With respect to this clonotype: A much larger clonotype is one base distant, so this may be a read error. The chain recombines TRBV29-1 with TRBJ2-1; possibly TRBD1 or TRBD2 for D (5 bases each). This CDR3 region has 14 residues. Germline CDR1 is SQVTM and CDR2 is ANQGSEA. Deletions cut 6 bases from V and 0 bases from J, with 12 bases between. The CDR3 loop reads CSVNAGTSYNEQFF. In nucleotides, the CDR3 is TGCAGCGTCAATGCAGGGACCTCCTACAATGAGCAGTTCTTC.

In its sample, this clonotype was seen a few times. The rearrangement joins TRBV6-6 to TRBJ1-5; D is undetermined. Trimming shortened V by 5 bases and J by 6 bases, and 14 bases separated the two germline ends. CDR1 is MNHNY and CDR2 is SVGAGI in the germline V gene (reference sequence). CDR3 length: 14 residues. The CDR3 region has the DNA TGTGCCAGCAGTGCTACACCAGACGGTCAGCCCCAGCATTTT. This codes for CASSATPDGQPQHF.

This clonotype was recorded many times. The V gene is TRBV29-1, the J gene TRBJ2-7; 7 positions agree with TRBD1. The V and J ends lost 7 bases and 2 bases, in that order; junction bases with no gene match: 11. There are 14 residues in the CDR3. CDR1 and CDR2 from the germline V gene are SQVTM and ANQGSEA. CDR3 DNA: TGCAGCGCGATACCGGGACAGCTTCCCTACGAGCAGTACTTC. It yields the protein CSAIPGQLPYEQYF.

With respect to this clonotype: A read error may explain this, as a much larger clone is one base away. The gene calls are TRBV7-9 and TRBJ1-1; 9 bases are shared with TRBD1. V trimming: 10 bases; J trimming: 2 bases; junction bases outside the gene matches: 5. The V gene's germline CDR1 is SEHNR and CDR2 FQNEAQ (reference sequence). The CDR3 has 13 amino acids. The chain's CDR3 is CATGTGSNTEAFF. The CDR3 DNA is TGTGCCACCGGGACAGGGAGCAACACTGAAGCTTTCTTT.

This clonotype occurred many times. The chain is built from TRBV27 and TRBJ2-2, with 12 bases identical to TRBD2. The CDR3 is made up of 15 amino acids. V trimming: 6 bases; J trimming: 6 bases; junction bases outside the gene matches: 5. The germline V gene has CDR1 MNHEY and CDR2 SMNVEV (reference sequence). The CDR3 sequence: CASSLGLAGSGELFF. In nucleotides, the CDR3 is TGTGCCAGCAGCTTAGGACTAGCGGGATCCGGGGAGCTGTTTTTT.

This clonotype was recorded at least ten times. CDR3 in amino acids: CASSPGTGASNQPQHF. The CDR3 nucleotides are TGTGCCAGCAGTCCAGGGACAGGGGCGAGCAATCAGCCCCAGCATTTT. The V call is TRBV12-3 or TRBV12-4, the J call TRBJ1-5, with 10 bases that match TRBD1. V lost 5 bases to trimming and J lost 1 base; unmatched junction nucleotides: 5. The CDR3 contains 16 residues.

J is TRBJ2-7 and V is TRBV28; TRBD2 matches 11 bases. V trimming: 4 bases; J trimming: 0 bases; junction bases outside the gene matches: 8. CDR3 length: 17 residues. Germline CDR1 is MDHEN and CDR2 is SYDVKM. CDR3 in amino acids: CASSSPGTSGISYEQYF. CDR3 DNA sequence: TGTGCCAGCAGTTCTCCCGGGACTAGCGGTATCTCCTACGAGCAGTACTTC.

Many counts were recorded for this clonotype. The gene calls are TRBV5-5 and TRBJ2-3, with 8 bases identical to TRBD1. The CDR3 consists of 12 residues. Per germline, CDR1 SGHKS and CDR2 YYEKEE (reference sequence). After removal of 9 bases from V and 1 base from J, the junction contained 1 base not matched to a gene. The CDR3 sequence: CATTGGTDTQYF. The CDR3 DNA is TGTGCCACGACAGGGGGCACAGATACGCAGTATTTT.

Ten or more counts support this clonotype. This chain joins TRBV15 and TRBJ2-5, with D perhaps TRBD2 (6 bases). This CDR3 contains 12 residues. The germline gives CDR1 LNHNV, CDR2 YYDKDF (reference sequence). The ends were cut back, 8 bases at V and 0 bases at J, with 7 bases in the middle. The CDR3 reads CATGGDQETQYF. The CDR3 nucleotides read TGTGCCACCGGCGGGGACCAAGAGACCCAGTACTTC.